Presented here are 25 T cell receptor beta chains from one specimen sequenced in a study of blood T cell repertoires in COVID-19. Only in-frame clones appear in the TCRdb table, and some are missing; sequencing was by immunoSEQ multiplex PCR. This sample has tens of thousands of clones, with more than 75% found just once. Sequencing was performed on peripheral blood. The receptor source for this set is a human donor in a cohort sampled during active COVID-19.

The chain has TRBV6-5 and TRBJ2-3; a possible D gene is TRBD2 (5 bases). Germline V gives CDR1 MNHEY, CDR2 SVGAGI. The CDR3 spans 14 residues. CDR3 in amino acids: CGVARVSTVDTQYF. The CDR3 region has the DNA TGTGGCGTGGCGAGGGTATCCACCGTAGATACGCAGTATTTT.

V gene TRBV28 combines with J gene TRBJ2-3; 12 bases agree with TRBD2. V lost 6 bases and J lost 5; bases outside the gene matches: 9. CDR1 is MDHEN and CDR2 is SYDVKM in the germline V gene. CDR3 size: 16 residues. The CDR3 region has the DNA TGTGCCAGCAGCACGCAACTAGCGGGGGGCCGAGATACGCAGTATTTT. It specifies CASSTQLAGGRDTQYF. Full variable domain (outside the CDR3, taken from reference TRBV28 and TRBJ2-3): DVKVTQSSRYLVKRTGEKVFLECVQDMDHENMFWYRQDPGLGLRLIYFSYDVKMKEKGDIPEGYSVSREKKERFSLILESASTNQTSMYLCASSTQLAGGRDTQYFGPGTRLTVL.

V and J are TRBV6-5 and TRBJ2-7; 9 nucleotides match TRBD1. With 0 bases clipped from V and 4 bases from J, the junction kept 7 bases outside the gene matches. CDR3 length equals 16 residues. Germline CDR1 and CDR2: MNHEY and SVGAGI. The DNA of the CDR3 is TGTGCCAGCAGTTACTCGAGCGGACAGGGGAGTTACGAGCAGTACTTC. It specifies CASSYSSGQGSYEQYF.

The V call is TRBV18, the J call TRBJ2-2; D call uncertain. Between the trimmed V and J ends, which lost 2 bases and 6 bases, there was a span of 7 bases. This CDR3 has 13 residues. CDR1 KGHSH and CDR2 LQKENI come from the germline V gene. The CDR3 bases are TGTGCCAGCTCACCAGTTTTAGCCGGGGAGCTGTTTTTT. This encodes CASSPVLAGELFF.

The chain joins TRBV6-1 to TRBJ1-1; 12 nucleotides match TRBD1. The CDR3 totals 19 residues. V shed 2 bases and J 0 bases; nucleotides not matched to a gene: 10. CDR1 is MNHNS and CDR2 is SASEGT in the germline V gene. CDR3 sequence (DNA): TGTGCCAGCAGTGAACTGGGACAGGGGGCCGTCGGGGTGAACACTGAAGCTTTCTTT. Encoded protein: CASSELGQGAVGVNTEAFF.

This rearrangement joins TRBV30 to TRBJ1-2; possible D gene TRBD1, 5 bases. The CDR3 runs 16 residues. Germline V gives CDR1 GTSNPN, CDR2 SVGIG (reference sequence). V was shortened by 0 bases and J by 2 bases, with 16 bases between the two germline ends. The CDR3 bases are TGTGCCTGGAGTGTACATGGGACTTCCTTCAACTATGGCTACACCTTC. As protein: CAWSVHGTSFNYGYTF.

V is TRBV28 and J is TRBJ1-3; tentative D call: TRBD1 (5 bases). V was shortened by 8 bases and J by 4 bases, with 15 bases between the two germline ends. The CDR3 contains 14 residues. CDR1 is MDHEN and CDR2 is SYDVKM in the germline V gene. The CDR3 bases are TGTGCCAGCTGGGCGGGGGGTTCAGGAAACACCATATATTTT. It translates to CASWAGGSGNTIYF.

The chain joins TRBV6-1 to TRBJ1-6; D is unclear. Germline V CDR1 and CDR2: MNHNS, SASEGT. Trimming shortened V by 3 bases and J by 1 base, and 7 bases separated the two germline ends. The CDR3 extends over 15 amino acids. The CDR3 reads CASSDRQSYNSPLHF. In nucleotides, the CDR3 is TGTGCCAGCAGTGACAGGCAGTCCTATAATTCACCCCTCCACTTT.

The chain recombines TRBV9 with TRBJ2-3; TRBD2 might be the D (5 bases). The length of the CDR3 is 15 residues. Germline V CDR1 and CDR2: SGDLS, YYNGEE. Trimming pared 0 bases from V and 2 bases from J, leaving 10 bases between. The CDR3 region is CASSVGRSNTDTQYF. The CDR3 coding sequence is TGTGCCAGCAGCGTAGGGAGGTCGAACACAGATACGCAGTATTTT. Filled out from reference TRBV9 and TRBJ2-3, the complete variable domain reads DSGVTQTPKHLITATGQRVTLRCSPRSGDLSVYWYQQSLDQGLQFLIQYYNGEERAKGNILERFSAQQFPDLHSELNLSSLELGDSALYFCASSVGRSNTDTQYFGPGTRLTVL.

The chain is built from TRBV7-9 and TRBJ1-1, with unresolved D. Germline CDR1 SEHNR, CDR2 FQNEAQ (reference sequence). This CDR3 is built from 14 residues. V lost 8 bases to trimming and J lost 6 bases, with 19 bases between them. CDR3 residues: CASGEEGWAPEAFF. The CDR3 bases are TGTGCCAGCGGAGAGGAGGGCTGGGCGCCTGAAGCTTTCTTT.

The chain recombines TRBV7-9 with TRBJ1-5, with TRBD1 matching over 8 bases. Germline V gene sequence: CDR1 SEHNR, CDR2 FQNEAQ (reference sequence). The CDR3 sequence is 16 residues long. V was clipped by 4 bases and J by 1 base; unmatched bases: 6. Here the CDR3 DNA reads TGTGCCAGCAGCTCTACGGACAGGGCCAGCAATCAGCCCCAGCATTTT. Protein sequence: CASSSTDRASNQPQHF.

The chain is built from TRBV6-2 or TRBV6-3 and TRBJ2-7; the D is unclear. Per germline, CDR1 MNHEY and CDR2 SVGEGT. The CDR3 covers 14 residues. Trimming pared 5 bases from V and 0 bases from J, leaving 11 bases between. The chain's CDR3 is CASSQVPNSYEQYV. CDR3 nucleotides: TGTGCCAGCAGTCAGGTCCCGAACTCCTACGAGCAGTACGTC.

The V call is TRBV4-1, the J call TRBJ2-7, with unresolved D. This CDR3 is 13 amino acids long. Trimming cost V 4 bases and J 3 bases, with 10 bases left between them. CDR1 MGHRA and CDR2 YSYEKL come from the germline V gene. CDR3 sequence reads: CASSLSRDYEQYF. The CDR3 bases are TGCGCCAGCAGCCTATCTAGAGACTACGAGCAGTACTTC.

The V gene is TRBV30, the J gene TRBJ2-7; tentative D call: TRBD1 (5 bases). Trimming cost V 2 bases and J 0 bases, with 11 bases left between them. This CDR3 is 14 amino acids long. CDR1 is GTSNPN, CDR2 SVGIG, per germline (reference sequence). The CDR3 nucleotides read TGTGCCTGGAGTCCATACAGGACCTCCTACGAGCAGTACTTC. This codes for CAWSPYRTSYEQYF.

V is TRBV28 and J is TRBJ2-7; maybe TRBD1 (6 bases). CDR1 and CDR2 from the germline V gene are MDHEN and SYDVKM. The CDR3 consists of 15 residues. V lost 6 bases and J lost 5, with 20 bases in between. In DNA, the CDR3 is TGTGCCAGCAGGGGGCAGGGGTGGGAAGTCCACGAGCAGTACTTC. Translated, it gives CASRGQGWEVHEQYF.

CDR3 coding DNA: TGTGCCACCAGTGACCCTACCAGACTTGAGGATACGCAGTATTTT. This sequence encodes CATSDPTRLEDTQYF. The chain carries TRBV24-1 and TRBJ2-3; no firm D call. This CDR3 contains 15 residues. The V gene's germline CDR1 is KGHDR and CDR2 SFDVKD. V lost 4 bases to trimming and J lost 6 bases, with 16 bases between them.

V is TRBV6-5 and J is TRBJ1-2; 8 bases fit TRBD1. The ends lost 0 bases at V and 8 bases at J; junction bases unmatched: 8. Germline V gene data show CDR1 as MNHEY and CDR2 as SVGAGI. The CDR3 loop spans 15 amino acids. The CDR3: CASSYSRQGAWGYTF. CDR3 nucleotide sequence: TGTGCCAGCAGTTACTCGCGGCAGGGGGCTTGGGGCTACACCTTC.

The genes are TRBV6-5 and TRBJ2-7; 7 bases fit TRBD1. Looked up from germline, CDR1 is MNHEY and CDR2 is SVGAGI. The CDR3 sequence is 12 residues long. V was pared by 5 bases and J by 4 bases, with 2 bases of the junction left unmatched. CDR3 DNA sequence: TGTGCCAGCAGTAAGGACAGGTACGAGCAGTACGTC. This sequence encodes CASSKDRYEQYV.

V and J are TRBV18 and TRBJ2-6, with TRBD1 matching 7 bases. The CDR3 is made up of 18 amino acids. Germline assignment: CDR1 KGHSH and CDR2 LQKENI. Trimming cost V 3 bases and J 0 bases; bases outside gene matches: 8. CDR3 nucleotides: TGTGCCAGCTCACCCCTGGGACAGCGAATCTCTGGGGCCAACGTCCTGACTTTC. Protein product: CASSPLGQRISGANVLTF.

The rearrangement joins TRBV6-6 to TRBJ2-7; D may be TRBD1 (6 bases). CDR1 is MNHNY and CDR2 is SVGAGI in the germline V gene (reference sequence). This CDR3 is built from 13 residues. The V and J ends lost 2 bases and 3 bases respectively, with 8 bases between them. Here the CDR3 DNA reads TGTGCCAGCAGTTACGACAGGCGCTACGAGCAGTACGTC. It yields the protein CASSYDRRYEQYV.

This chain joins TRBV10-3 and TRBJ1-1; D remains ambiguous. This CDR3 comprises 12 residues. V lost 4 bases, J lost 4 bases, and 7 bases lay in between. Germline V CDR1 and CDR2: ENHRY, SYGVKD. The DNA for the CDR3 is TGTGCCATCAGTGGCCGGAGCACTGAAGCTTTCTTT. Its translation is CAISGRSTEAFF.

This clone was detected once. The chain couples TRBV3-1 (or the pseudogene TRBV3-2) to TRBJ2-7; the D gene is possibly TRBD2 (5 bases). Germline CDR1 and CDR2: LGHDT and YNNKEL (reference sequence). This CDR3 comprises 14 residues. V lost 4 bases, J lost 3 bases, and 13 bases lay in between. Written as DNA, the CDR3 is TGTGCCAGCAGCCCTCAGACTACCCACTACGAGCAGTACTTC. Translation: CASSPQTTHYEQYF.

The V and J genes are TRBV5-1 and TRBJ1-2; D is possibly TRBD1 (5 bases). The ends were cut back, 2 bases at V and 4 bases at J, with 6 bases in the middle. Germline lookup yields CDR1 SGHRS and CDR2 YFSETQ. The CDR3 covers 12 residues. The CDR3 loop is CASSFDSYGYTF. The CDR3 region has the DNA TGCGCCAGCAGCTTCGACAGCTATGGCTACACCTTC.

The rearrangement links TRBV5-1 to TRBJ2-7; no reliable D call. Trimming pared 4 bases from V and 0 bases from J, leaving 14 bases between. The CDR3 is 15 amino acids. The germline V gene has CDR1 SGHRS and CDR2 YFSETQ. CDR3: CASSPTSESSYEQYV. The CDR3 nucleotides are TGCGCCAGCAGCCCCACCTCGGAGAGCTCCTACGAGCAGTACGTC.

This clone occurred once. This chain uses TRBV2 with TRBJ1-4; 7 bases map to TRBD1. Germline lookup yields CDR1 SNHLY and CDR2 FYNNEI. The CDR3 extends over 14 amino acids. The V segment lost 6 bases and the J segment 4 bases; nucleotides outside the gene matches: 5. Here the CDR3 reads CASRGTANNEKLFF. CDR3 DNA sequence: TGTGCCAGCAGGGGGACAGCCAATAATGAAAAACTGTTTTTT.